The next 31 T cell receptor beta chains were all read from a single sample in a study of blood T cell repertoires in COVID-19. Clones were read by immunoSEQ multiplex PCR, and TCRdb kept only the in-frame ones, dropping some. Among over 30,000 clones listed, more than 75% were seen once. The sequencing sample was made of peripheral blood. These receptors came from a man older than 75 with active or convalescent COVID-19.

V gene TRBV24-1 combines with J gene TRBJ2-3, with 8 nucleotides matching TRBD1. The V and J ends lost 4 bases and 6 bases, in that order; junction bases with no gene match: 11. This CDR3 has 16 amino acids. Germline CDR1 is KGHDR and CDR2 is SFDVKD. Here the CDR3 reads CATSDRQGRNFDTQYF. In DNA form, the CDR3 reads TGTGCCACCAGTGACCGACAGGGGAGGAATTTCGATACGCAGTATTTT.

The chain joins TRBV6-5 to TRBJ2-1, with 10 bases that match TRBD2. This CDR3 has 15 residues. V lost 7 bases to trimming and J lost 2 bases; unmatched junction nucleotides: 5. Germline assignment: CDR1 MNHEY and CDR2 SVGAGI. CDR3 residues: CASTSGSWTYNEQFF. For the CDR3, the DNA is TGTGCCAGCACTAGCGGGAGTTGGACCTACAATGAGCAGTTCTTC.

The genes are TRBV5-1 and TRBJ2-1; 11 bases agree with TRBD2. Germline CDR1 and CDR2: SGHRS and YFSETQ. The CDR3 consists of 16 residues. V dropped 4 bases and J dropped 4; count of bases not matched to a gene: 7. CDR3 amino acids: CASSALAGGSYNEQFF. The CDR3 nucleotides read TGCGCCAGCAGCGCTCTAGCGGGGGGCTCTTACAATGAGCAGTTCTTC.

The V and J genes are TRBV19 and TRBJ2-1, with D perhaps TRBD2 (6 bases). This CDR3 spans 12 amino acids. Germline CDR1 and CDR2: LNHDA and SQIVND (reference sequence). The germline V and J ends were trimmed by 7 bases and 9 bases, with 13 bases remaining between them. CDR3 nucleotides: TGTGCCAGTAACCCTAGCGTCGGTGAGCAGTTCTTC. It encodes CASNPSVGEQFF.

The rearrangement links TRBV29-1 to TRBJ2-5, with TRBD2 as a possible D gene (6 bases). Per the germline V gene, CDR1 is SQVTM and CDR2 is ANQGSEA. The CDR3 runs 15 residues. Trimming pared 3 bases from V and 5 bases from J, leaving 19 bases between. The CDR3 sequence is CSVEKRGIVDETQYF. Written as DNA, the CDR3 is TGCAGCGTTGAGAAACGGGGGATAGTGGATGAGACCCAGTACTTC.

The chain combines TRBV15 with TRBJ2-7; 8 bases line up with TRBD1. Per germline, CDR1 LNHNV and CDR2 YYDKDF (reference sequence). The V gene end was trimmed by 5 bases and the J gene end by 2 bases; junction bases not matched to a gene: 5. CDR3 length: 14 amino acids. The CDR3 region is CATSLRTGPYEQYF. The CDR3 bases are TGTGCCACCAGCCTTCGGACAGGGCCCTACGAGCAGTACTTC. Based on the CDR3 plus reference TRBV15 and TRBJ2-7, the full variable domain is DAMVIQNPRYQVTQFGKPVTLSCSQTLNHNVMYWYQQKSSQAPKLLFHYYDKDFNNEADTPDNFQSRRPNTSFCFLDIRSPGLGDTAMYLCATSLRTGPYEQYFGPGTRLTVT.

The rearrangement links TRBV3-1 (or the pseudogene TRBV3-2) to TRBJ2-3; possible D gene TRBD1, 5 bases. In germline, CDR1 is LGHDT, CDR2 YNNKEL (reference sequence). The CDR3 length is 15 residues. V was clipped by 8 bases and J by 0 bases, with 15 bases between them. CDR3 nucleotides: TGTGCCAGCGCCAGGCAGGGCCGAAGCACAGATACGCAGTATTTT. As protein: CASARQGRSTDTQYF.

The chain couples TRBV10-3 to TRBJ2-1, with TRBD2 matching 9 bases. Trimming took 6 bases from V and 10 from J; bases not matched to a gene: 10. In germline, CDR1 is ENHRY, CDR2 SYGVKD. CDR3 length: 14 amino acids. The CDR3 bases are TGTGCCATCAGCCGACTAGCGGAGGCAGGGGAGCAGTTCTTC. Its protein is CAISRLAEAGEQFF.

The rearrangement uses TRBV6-6 and TRBJ1-5; possible D gene TRBD1, 6 bases. V dropped 2 bases and J dropped 1 base, with 9 bases sitting between them. Germline V gene lookup returns CDR1 MNHNY and CDR2 SVGAGI (reference sequence). The CDR3 extends over 15 amino acids. The CDR3, as DNA: TGTGCCAGCAGTTACCAGGGACAAAGCAATCAGCCCCAGCATTTT. Its protein is CASSYQGQSNQPQHF.

This clone has a handful of counts. V gene TRBV2 combines with J gene TRBJ1-1; 8 nucleotides agree with TRBD1. The CDR3 covers 14 residues. CDR1 is SNHLY and CDR2 is FYNNEI in the germline V gene. Losses at the gene ends were 3 bases for V and 3 bases for J; bases not matched to a gene: 3. The DNA for the CDR3 is TGTGCCAGCAGTGAGCAGGGGGCGGACACTGAAGCTTTCTTT. Translation: CASSEQGADTEAFF. The full variable domain, in which reference TRBV2 and TRBJ1-1 provide the parts outside the CDR3, is EPEVTQTPSHQVTQMGQEVILRCVPISNHLYFYWYRQILGQKVEFLVSFYNNEISEKSEIFDDQFSVERPDGSNFTLKIRSTKLEDSAMYFCASSEQGADTEAFFGQGTRLTVV.

This clone has just one count. This chain connects TRBV5-4 to TRBJ1-4, with TRBD1 as a possible D gene (5 bases). CDR1 and CDR2 (germline): SGHNT, YYREEE (reference sequence). The V end lost 3 bases, the J end lost 7 bases, and 13 bases lay between the germline ends. The CDR3 covers 14 residues. The CDR3 spells CASSSGFPGEKLFF. The CDR3 region has the DNA TGTGCCAGCAGCTCAGGGTTTCCCGGTGAAAAACTGTTTTTT.

The CDR3 spells CASSSSHRALNGYTF. The CDR3 DNA is TGTGCCAGCAGTTCATCTCACAGGGCCTTAAATGGCTACACCTTC. V gene TRBV6-6 combines with J gene TRBJ1-2; D possibly corresponds to TRBD1 (6 bases). Trimming stripped 4 bases from V and 6 bases from J, with 18 bases between. CDR1 and CDR2 (germline): MNHNY, SVGAGI (reference sequence). This CDR3 comprises 15 residues.

This chain joins TRBV5-1 and TRBJ2-7; 11 bases are shared with TRBD2. With V trimmed by 0 bases and J by 5 bases, 13 bases remained unmatched. Germline V lookup: CDR1 SGHRS, CDR2 YFSETQ. The CDR3 is 18 residues long. The CDR3, as DNA: TGCGCCAGCAGCTTGGTGCTCGGGGAGGGACTAGCGGCCCACGAGCAGTACTTC. Its translation is CASSLVLGEGLAAHEQYF.

V usage is TRBV12-3 or TRBV12-4 and J usage is TRBJ2-7; D is ambiguous. V lost 9 bases and J 0 bases, leaving 9 bases between the germline ends. CDR3 length equals 12 residues. For the CDR3, the DNA is TGTGCCAGTAGACTTTCCTCCTACGAGCAGTACTTC. It yields the protein CASRLSSYEQYF.

The J gene is TRBJ2-2, the V gene TRBV7-8; 10 bases align to TRBD2. With 5 bases clipped from V and 5 bases from J, the junction kept 5 bases outside the gene matches. The CDR3 length is 15 residues. Germline V gene lookup returns CDR1 SGHVS and CDR2 FQNEAQ. The CDR3 sequence: CASSLRTSGTGELFF. CDR3 sequence (DNA): TGTGCCAGCAGCCTAAGGACTAGCGGTACCGGGGAGCTGTTTTTT.

The chain combines TRBV5-4 with TRBJ2-2; 14 positions agree with TRBD2. The CDR3 runs 17 residues. CDR1 and CDR2 from the germline V gene are SGHNT and YYREEE (reference sequence). V was clipped by 0 bases and J by 7 bases; unmatched bases: 5. In nucleotides, the CDR3 is TGTGCCAGCAGCTTGGATGGACTAGCGGGAGGAGGCGGGGAGCTGTTTTTT. It codes for CASSLDGLAGGGGELFF. Complete variable domain (other parts from reference TRBV5-4 and TRBJ2-2): ETGVTQSPTHLIKTRGQQVTLRCSSQSGHNTVSWYQQALGQGPQFIFQYYREEENGRGNFPPRFSGLQFPNYSSELNVNALELDDSALYLCASSLDGLAGGGGELFFGEGSRLTVL.

This clone has only a few counts. V usage is TRBV7-2 and J usage is TRBJ2-5, with 10 nucleotides matching TRBD2. CDR1 SGHTA and CDR2 FQGNSA come from the germline V gene. V lost 2 bases, J lost 1 base, and 7 bases stayed unmatched. CDR3 length equals 17 residues. CDR3 in amino acids: CASSLYEASGSQETQYF. DNA of the CDR3: TGTGCCAGCAGCTTATACGAGGCTAGCGGGAGCCAAGAGACCCAGTACTTC.

This rearrangement joins TRBV6-5 to TRBJ1-1; TRBD1 agrees at 8 bases. With V trimmed by 7 bases and J by 5 bases, 9 bases remained unmatched. The CDR3 totals 14 residues. Germline-derived CDR1 and CDR2 are MNHEY and SVGAGI. CDR3 nucleotides: TGTGCCAGCACCGGTGGGACAGGAGGGACTGAAGCTTTCTTT. Encoded protein: CASTGGTGGTEAFF.

The chain recombines TRBV7-9 with TRBJ1-4, with D tentatively TRBD1 (5 bases). The V end was cut by 4 bases, the J end by 0 bases, with 12 bases between. CDR3 length: 16 amino acids. Germline values: CDR1 SEHNR, CDR2 FQNEAQ (reference sequence). In DNA, the CDR3 is TGTGCCAGCAGCTCTAGACAGTTTGCAACTAATGAAAAACTGTTTTTT. The encoded protein is CASSSRQFATNEKLFF.

In DNA, the CDR3 is TGTGCCAGCAGCTTAGGCCCGGGACAGCCGTTCCGGGAAAGCGGGCAGTTCTTC. It encodes CASSLGPGQPFRESGQFF. The chain couples TRBV11-2 to TRBJ2-1; 7 bases are a match to TRBD1. Germline-derived CDR1 and CDR2 are SGHAT and FQNNGV. The CDR3 totals 18 residues. After removal of 1 base from V and 12 bases from J, the junction contained 21 bases not matched to a gene. The entire variable domain, with the rest obtained from reference TRBV11-2 and TRBJ2-1, is as follows: EAGVAQSPRYKIIEKRQSVAFWCNPISGHATLYWYQQILGQGPKLLIQFQNNGVVDDSQLPKDRFSAERLKGVDSTLKIQPAKLEDSAVYLCASSLGPGQPFRESGQFFGPGTRLTVL.

This chain joins TRBV11-2 and TRBJ2-7; 9 nucleotides agree with TRBD1. V gave up 5 bases and J gave up 6 bases; unmatched junction bases: 8. This CDR3 is built from 14 residues. Germline V gene sequence: CDR1 SGHAT, CDR2 FQNNGV. CDR3 sequence reads: CASSPTQGASEQYF. CDR3 in DNA: TGTGCCAGCAGCCCCACACAGGGGGCCAGCGAGCAGTACTTC.

The rearrangement links TRBV5-1 to TRBJ1-1; D is possibly TRBD1 (5 bases). V was trimmed by 4 bases and J by 6 bases, leaving 13 bases between them. Looked up from germline, CDR1 is SGHRS and CDR2 is YFSETQ. This CDR3 comprises 13 residues. The CDR3 nucleotides read TGCGCCAGCAGCCGCGGTCAGGGTGCTGAAGCTTTCTTT. Amino acid sequence: CASSRGQGAEAFF.

V is TRBV7-9 and J is TRBJ2-1; 8 nucleotides align to TRBD1. The CDR3 is 16 residues long. After removal of 3 bases from V and 0 bases from J, the junction contained 4 bases not matched to a gene. Per the germline V gene, CDR1 is SEHNR and CDR2 is FQNEAQ (reference sequence). This CDR3 is CASSFVTGGSYNEQFF. The CDR3 coding sequence is TGTGCCAGCAGCTTCGTAACAGGGGGCTCCTACAATGAGCAGTTCTTC. Complete variable domain (other parts from reference TRBV7-9 and TRBJ2-1): DTGVSQNPRHKITKRGQNVTFRCDPISEHNRLYWYRQTLGQGPEFLTYFQNEAQLEKSRLLSDRFSAERPKGSFSTLEIQRTEQGDSAMYLCASSFVTGGSYNEQFFGPGTRLTVL.

The chain uses TRBV24-1 and TRBJ2-1, with 11 bases aligning to TRBD2. Germline CDR1 reads KGHDR; CDR2 reads SFDVKD. V dropped 3 bases and J dropped 7; count of bases not matched to a gene: 7. This CDR3 has 16 amino acids. The CDR3 coding sequence is TGTGCCACCAGTGATCATAGCGGGAGGGCCGGTAATGAGCAGTTCTTC. Amino acids: CATSDHSGRAGNEQFF.

The gene calls are TRBV4-1 and TRBJ2-1; possible D gene TRBD2, 6 bases. The CDR3 covers 15 residues. Germline CDR1 reads MGHRA; CDR2 reads YSYEKL. Deletions cut 4 bases from V and 2 bases from J, with 12 bases between. Here the CDR3 DNA reads TGCGCCAGCAGCCCCCCCGGGAGTACCTACAATGAGCAGTTCTTC. It is translated as CASSPPGSTYNEQFF.

The chain links TRBV10-3 to TRBJ2-1; 8 positions match TRBD2. The junction had 7 bases not matched to a gene; V was cut back by 5 bases and J by 4 bases. This CDR3 is built from 15 residues. The germline V gene encodes CDR1 ENHRY and CDR2 SYGVKD. The CDR3 sequence: CAISMTSEAYNEQFF. The CDR3 coding sequence is TGTGCCATCAGTATGACTAGCGAGGCTTACAATGAGCAGTTCTTC.

V is TRBV7-9 and J is TRBJ1-4, with 7 bases aligning to TRBD1. V was clipped by 5 bases and J by 6 bases; unmatched bases: 9. Per the germline V gene, CDR1 is SEHNR and CDR2 is FQNEAQ (reference sequence). The length of the CDR3 is 15 residues. CDR3 nucleotides: TGTGCCAGCAGCCTAAACAGGGGATTGGATGAAAAACTGTTTTTT. This translates into CASSLNRGLDEKLFF.

This clone was counted a few times. V and J are TRBV28 and TRBJ1-1, with a tentative D call TRBD1 (6 bases). Germline-derived CDR1 and CDR2 are MDHEN and SYDVKM. V lost 7 bases, J lost 1 base, and 19 bases lay in between. The CDR3 length is 16 residues. The CDR3 nucleotides read TGTGCCAGCAACTCTCCAGGGGAAGGGAGGAACACTGAAGCTTTCTTT. Protein product: CASNSPGEGRNTEAFF.

The CDR3 nucleotides read TGTGCCAGCAGTGAAATTTCGGGTTTTAATTCACCCCTCCACTTT. This codes for CASSEISGFNSPLHF. The chain employs TRBV2 and TRBJ1-6; no clear D. Trimming removed 2 bases from V and 6 bases from J, with 11 bases in between. CDR3 size: 15 residues. CDR1 is SNHLY, CDR2 FYNNEI, per germline.

Here the CDR3 reads CASSDSESTYEQYF. CDR3 coding DNA: TGTGCCAGCAGTGACTCGGAGAGTACCTACGAGCAGTACTTC. The rearrangement links TRBV6-4 to TRBJ2-7; D is uncertain. Germline CDR1 reads MRHNA; CDR2 reads SNTAGT. The CDR3 totals 14 residues. Trimming shortened V by 0 bases and J by 2 bases, and 8 bases separated the two germline ends.

V usage is TRBV9 and J usage is TRBJ1-1, with D tentatively TRBD1 (6 bases). Germline assignment: CDR1 SGDLS and CDR2 YYNGEE. This CDR3 has 15 amino acids. The V gene lost 0 bases and the J gene lost 3 bases, with 12 bases spanning the gap. The CDR3 DNA reads TGTGCCAGCAGCGTAGTGGGGGCGCAGGACACTGAAGCTTTCTTT. Translated: CASSVVGAQDTEAFF.